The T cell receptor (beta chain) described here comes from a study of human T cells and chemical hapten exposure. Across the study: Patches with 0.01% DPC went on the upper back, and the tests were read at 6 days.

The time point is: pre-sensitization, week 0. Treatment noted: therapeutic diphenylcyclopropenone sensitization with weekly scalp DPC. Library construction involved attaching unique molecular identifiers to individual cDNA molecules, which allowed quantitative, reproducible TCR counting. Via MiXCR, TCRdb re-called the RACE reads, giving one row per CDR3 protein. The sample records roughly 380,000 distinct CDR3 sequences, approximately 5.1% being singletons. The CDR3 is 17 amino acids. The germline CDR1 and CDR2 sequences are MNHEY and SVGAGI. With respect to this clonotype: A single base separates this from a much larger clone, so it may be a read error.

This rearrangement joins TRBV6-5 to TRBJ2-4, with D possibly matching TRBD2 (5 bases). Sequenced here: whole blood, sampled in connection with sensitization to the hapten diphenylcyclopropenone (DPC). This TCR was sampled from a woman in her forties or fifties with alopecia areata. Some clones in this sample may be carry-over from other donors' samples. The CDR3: CASSPYSSSGGKNIRYF. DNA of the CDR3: TGTGCCAGCAGTCCCTATTCTAGCTCGGGTGGCAAAAACATTCGGTACTTC.